This T cell receptor (beta chain) emerged from a study of beta chain features in type 1 diabetes. General study points: Cells carrying high TCR expression could end up over-represented when cDNA is sequenced. Relative to healthy donors, patients appeared to have naive, central memory and Treg TCRB repertoires that were more similar.

Every bit of the isolated RNA underwent reverse transcription, so sequencing read expressed TCRB transcripts. Libraries were prepared by immunoSEQ multiplex PCR; TCRdb keeps only in-frame clonotypes and omits some of them. The sample records fewer than 500,000 clones, roughly 13% being singletons. V was pared by 0 bases and J by 4 bases, with 12 bases between. The CDR3 loop spans 15 amino acids. CDR1 is MGHRA, CDR2 YSYEKL, per germline. Comment on this clone: The target antigen is unknown.

One heparinised draw, averaging around 0.12 L, was taken per donor. Cell sorting via CD45RO/CCR7/CD25/CD127/CD95/CD27 was performed to obtain CD4+ naive, central memory, regulatory and stem cell-like memory cells. The sequenced sample consisted of naive CD4+ T cells from blood. The chain combines TRBV4-1 with TRBJ2-5; D is perhaps TRBD1 (6 bases). The receptor was isolated from a young man in good health. The CDR3 loop reads CASSQEGHRVETQYF. In DNA, the CDR3 is TGCGCCAGCAGCCAAGAGGGCCACAGGGTAGAGACCCAGTACTTC.